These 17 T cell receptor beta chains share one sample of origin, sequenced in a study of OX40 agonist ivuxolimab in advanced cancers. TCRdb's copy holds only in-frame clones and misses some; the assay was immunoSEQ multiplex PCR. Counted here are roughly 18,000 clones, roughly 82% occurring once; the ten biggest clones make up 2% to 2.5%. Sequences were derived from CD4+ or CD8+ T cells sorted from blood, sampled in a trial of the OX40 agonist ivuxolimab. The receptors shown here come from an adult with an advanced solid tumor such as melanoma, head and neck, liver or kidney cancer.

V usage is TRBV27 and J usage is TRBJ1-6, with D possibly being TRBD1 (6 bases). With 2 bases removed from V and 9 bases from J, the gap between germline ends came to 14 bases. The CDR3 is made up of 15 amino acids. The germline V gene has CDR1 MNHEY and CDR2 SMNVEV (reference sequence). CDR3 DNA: TGTGCCAGCAGTTTAATCGGGGGCGTACTTTCACCCCTCCACTTT. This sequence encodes CASSLIGGVLSPLHF.

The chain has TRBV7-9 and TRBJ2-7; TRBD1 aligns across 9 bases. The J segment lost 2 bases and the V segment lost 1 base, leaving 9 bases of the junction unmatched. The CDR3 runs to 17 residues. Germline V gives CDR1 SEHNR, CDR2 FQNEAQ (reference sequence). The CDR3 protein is CASSLGEMGQGAYEQYF. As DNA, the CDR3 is TGTGCCAGCAGCTTAGGGGAGATGGGACAGGGCGCCTACGAGCAGTACTTC.

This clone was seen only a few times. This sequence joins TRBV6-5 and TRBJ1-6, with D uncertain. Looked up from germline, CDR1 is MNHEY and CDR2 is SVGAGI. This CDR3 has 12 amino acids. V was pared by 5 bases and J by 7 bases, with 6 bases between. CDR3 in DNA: TGTGCCAGCAGTCAACCAAATTCACCCCTCCACTTT. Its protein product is CASSQPNSPLHF.

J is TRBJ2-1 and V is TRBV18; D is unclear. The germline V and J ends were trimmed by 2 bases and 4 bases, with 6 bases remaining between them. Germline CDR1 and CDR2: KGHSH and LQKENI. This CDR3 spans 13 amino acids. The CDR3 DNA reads TGTGCCAGCTCACCAGGGATATACAATGAGCAGTTCTTC. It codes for CASSPGIYNEQFF.

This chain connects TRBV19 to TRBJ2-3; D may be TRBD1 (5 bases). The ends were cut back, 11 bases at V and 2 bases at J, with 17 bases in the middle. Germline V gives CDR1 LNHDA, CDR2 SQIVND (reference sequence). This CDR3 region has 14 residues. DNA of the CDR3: TGTGCCTCTCTTGGGGCCAGCTTCACAGATACGCAGTATTTT. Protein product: CASLGASFTDTQYF.

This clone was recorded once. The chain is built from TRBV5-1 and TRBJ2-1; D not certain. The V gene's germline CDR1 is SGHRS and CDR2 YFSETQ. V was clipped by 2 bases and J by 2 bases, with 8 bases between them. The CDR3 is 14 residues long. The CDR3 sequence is CASSFRQAYNEQFF. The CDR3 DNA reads TGCGCCAGCAGCTTCCGCCAGGCCTACAATGAGCAGTTCTTC.

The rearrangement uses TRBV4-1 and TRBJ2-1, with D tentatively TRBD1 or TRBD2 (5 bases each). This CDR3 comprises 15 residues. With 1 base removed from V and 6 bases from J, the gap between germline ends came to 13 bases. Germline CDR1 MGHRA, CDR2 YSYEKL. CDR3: CASSQVGVPSNEQFF. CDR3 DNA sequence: TGCGCCAGCAGCCAAGTGGGGGTTCCGAGCAATGAGCAGTTCTTC.

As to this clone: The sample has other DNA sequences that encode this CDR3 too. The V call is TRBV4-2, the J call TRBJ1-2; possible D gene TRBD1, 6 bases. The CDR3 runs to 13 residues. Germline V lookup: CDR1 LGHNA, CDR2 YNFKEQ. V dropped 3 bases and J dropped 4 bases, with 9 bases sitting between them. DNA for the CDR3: TGTGCCAGCAGCCAGGTAGGGGGCTATGGCTACACCTTC. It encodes CASSQVGGYGYTF.

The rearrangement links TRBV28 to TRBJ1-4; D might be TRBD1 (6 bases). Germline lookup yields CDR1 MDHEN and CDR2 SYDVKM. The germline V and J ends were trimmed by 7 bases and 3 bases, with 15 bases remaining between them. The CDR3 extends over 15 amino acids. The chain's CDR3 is CASIKNRDPNEKLFF. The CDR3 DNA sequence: TGTGCCAGCATTAAAAACAGGGACCCTAATGAAAAACTGTTTTTT.

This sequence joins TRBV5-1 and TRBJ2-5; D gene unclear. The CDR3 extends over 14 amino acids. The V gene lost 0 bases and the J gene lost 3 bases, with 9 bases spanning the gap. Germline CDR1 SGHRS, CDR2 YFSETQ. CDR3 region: CASSLGGREETQYF. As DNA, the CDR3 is TGCGCCAGCAGCTTGGGGGGTCGTGAAGAGACCCAGTACTTC.

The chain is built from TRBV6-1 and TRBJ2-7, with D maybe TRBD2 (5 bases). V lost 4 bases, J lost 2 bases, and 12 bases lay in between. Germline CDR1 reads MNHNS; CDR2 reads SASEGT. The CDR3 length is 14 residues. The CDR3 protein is CASSGRSPPYEQYF. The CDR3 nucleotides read TGTGCCAGCAGTGGGAGGTCCCCGCCCTACGAGCAGTACTTC.

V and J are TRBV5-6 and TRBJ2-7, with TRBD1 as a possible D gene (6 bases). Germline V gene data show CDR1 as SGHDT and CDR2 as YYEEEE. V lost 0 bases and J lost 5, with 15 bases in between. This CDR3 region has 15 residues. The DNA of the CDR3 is TGTGCCAGCAGCTTGGACAGGGTAATTCCTCACGAGCAGTACTTC. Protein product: CASSLDRVIPHEQYF.

CDR3 region: CASSPRRGGGETQYF. CDR3 bases: TGTGCCAGCAGCCCGAGGAGGGGTGGGGGAGAGACCCAGTACTTC. The V gene is TRBV7-7, the J gene TRBJ2-5, with TRBD2 as a possible D gene (6 bases). Trimming left V 5 bases short and J 4 bases short, with 17 bases between. The length of the CDR3 is 15 residues. Germline loops: CDR1 SSHAT, CDR2 FNYEAQ (reference sequence).

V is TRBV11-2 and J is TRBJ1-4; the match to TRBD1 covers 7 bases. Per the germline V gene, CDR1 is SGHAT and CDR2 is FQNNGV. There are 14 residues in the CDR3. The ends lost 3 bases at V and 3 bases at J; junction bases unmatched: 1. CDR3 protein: CASSLGTANEKLFF. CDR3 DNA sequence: TGTGCCAGCAGCTTGGGGACAGCTAATGAAAAACTGTTTTTT.

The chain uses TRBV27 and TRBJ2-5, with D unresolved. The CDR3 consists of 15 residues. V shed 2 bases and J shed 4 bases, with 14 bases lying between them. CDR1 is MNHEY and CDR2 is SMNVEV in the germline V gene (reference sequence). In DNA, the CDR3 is TGTGCCAGCAGTTTAGGAAAAGACCGAGGAGAGACCCAGTACTTC. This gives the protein CASSLGKDRGETQYF.

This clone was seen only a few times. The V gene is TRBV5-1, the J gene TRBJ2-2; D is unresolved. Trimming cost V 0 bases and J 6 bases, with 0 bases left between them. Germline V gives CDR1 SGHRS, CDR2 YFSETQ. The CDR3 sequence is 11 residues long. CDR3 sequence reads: CASSLAGELFF. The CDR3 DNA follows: TGCGCCAGCAGCTTGGCCGGGGAGCTGTTTTTT. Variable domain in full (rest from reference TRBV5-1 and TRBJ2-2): KAGVTQTPRYLIKTRGQQVTLSCSPISGHRSVSWYQQTPGQGLQFLFEYFSETQRNKGNFPGRFSGRQFSNSRSEMNVSTLELGDSALYLCASSLAGELFFGEGSRLTVL.

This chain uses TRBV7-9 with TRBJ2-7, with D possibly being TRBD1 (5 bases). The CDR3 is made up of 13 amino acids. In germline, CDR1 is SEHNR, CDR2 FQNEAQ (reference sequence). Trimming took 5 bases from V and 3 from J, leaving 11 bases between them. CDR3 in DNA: TGTGCCAGCAGCCGGACACCTCGCTACGAGCAGTACTTC. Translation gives CASSRTPRYEQYF. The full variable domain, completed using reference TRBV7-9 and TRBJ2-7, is DTGVSQNPRHKITKRGQNVTFRCDPISEHNRLYWYRQTLGQGPEFLTYFQNEAQLEKSRLLSDRFSAERPKGSFSTLEIQRTEQGDSAMYLCASSRTPRYEQYFGPGTRLTVT.